The following is a T cell receptor (beta chain) sequence with its context. Its target is not known. Method: immunoSEQ multiplex PCR; TCRdb's copy keeps in-frame clones and lacks some. This sample yields about 130,000 clones, of which 85% to 90% are seen a single time; about 6.6% belongs to the top ten. This record comes from a study of cytomegalovirus exposure and HLA in healthy donors. Study-level results: In the roughly 120 validation repertoires, a later analysis found that first-cohort TCR clusters tended to co-occur. Most TCR sequences were rare, but some public TCRs occurred in many donors.

CDR1 and CDR2 from the germline V gene are MDHEN and SYDVKM. CDR3 length: 15 amino acids. J lost 2 bases, V lost 6 bases, and 4 bases had no gene match. This receptor was taken from a woman aged 25 to 39 in good health and CMV-seropositive. Sequencing input: PBMCs. The chain has TRBV28 and TRBJ2-5; 12 bases agree with TRBD2. In DNA form, the CDR3 reads TGTGCCAGCAGGCCCCTAGCGGGAGGGCAAGAGACCCAGTACTTC. This gives the protein CASRPLAGGQETQYF.